The entry below gives a single T cell receptor (beta chain) sequence along with its context. The antigen remains unidentified. This entry belongs to a study of OX40 agonist ivuxolimab in advanced cancers. About the study: The patients received agonistic anti-OX40 (CD134) antibody ivuxolimab. Findings and caveats of the study: Expanded clones belonging to CD8+ T cells outnumbered, on average, those of CD4+.

Repertoires were generated with immunoSEQ multiplex PCR, while TCRdb's copy carries only in-frame clones and drops some. This sample has roughly 77,000 clones, with under 85% found just once. Trimming stripped 0 bases from V and 1 base from J, with 19 bases between. The CDR3 is 19 residues long. Germline CDR1 ENHRY, CDR2 SYGVKD. This receptor was identified in an adult with an advanced solid tumor such as melanoma, head and neck, liver or kidney cancer. The sequences come from CD4+ or CD8+ T cells sorted from blood, collected in a trial of the OX40 agonist ivuxolimab. The chain carries TRBV10-3 and TRBJ1-5; perhaps TRBD1 as D (5 bases). For the CDR3, the DNA is TGTGCCATCAGTGAGTCAGCCGTGGCGAACTGGGGGAGCAATCAGCCCCAGCATTTT. Its translation: CAISESAVANWGSNQPQHF.